This TCR beta chain appears in the sequencing data of a study of identical twins. Notes on the study in general: Memory repertoires lacked the insertion deficit that abundant cord blood beta clonotypes showed.

This CDR3 spans 16 amino acids. Germline V gene sequence: CDR1 DFQATT, CDR2 SNEGSKA (reference sequence). Addition of a universal primer site occurred through template switching, and cDNA carried unique molecular identifiers. TCRdb fed the 5' RACE reads into MiXCR, producing one record per CDR3 protein. The repertoire holds 1.5 million to 2 million distinct CDR3 sequences, with about 32% as singletons. Details on this clonotype: What it recognizes is unknown.

All of the donors were Caucasians in good health. The rearrangement joins TRBV20-1 to TRBJ2-1; D is perhaps TRBD2 (6 bases). The J call is doubtful: the DNA matches TRBJ2-7 better. Sample: cord blood. The source of this sequence is a newborn girl in good health. This CDR3 is CSARALAGTSYNEQYF. The CDR3 coding sequence is TGCAGTGCTAGGGCATTGGCGGGGACCTCCTACAATGAGCAGTACTTC.